One and the same sample provided the 21 T cell receptor beta chains below, sequenced in a study of blood T cell repertoires in COVID-19 (dated by TCRdb to the early 2020s). The library came from the immunoSEQ multiplex PCR assay. As stored in TCRdb, this immuneACCESS dataset retains in-frame rearrangements with V and J assigned. A fraction of the clones does not appear; measured against another copy, unresolved V genes explain less than half of the discrepancy, and the remainder lacks a known reason. This sample is represented by approximately 110,000 clones; approximately 82% of them were singletons. 7% to 9% of the sample belongs to the ten largest clones. The sample taken for sequencing was peripheral blood. Source of these receptors: a woman older than 75 with active or convalescent COVID-19.

V usage is TRBV6-6 and J usage is TRBJ1-5, with D perhaps TRBD1 (5 bases). The CDR3 spans 15 residues. V gave up 2 bases and J gave up 7 bases, with 15 bases separating them. Germline assignment: CDR1 MNHNY and CDR2 SVGAGI (reference sequence). The CDR3 DNA reads TGTGCCAGCAGTTACCTTGCCAGGGCTAGACAGCCCCAGCATTTT. Its translation: CASSYLARARQPQHF.

This sequence joins TRBV10-3 and TRBJ2-5; D unresolved. Germline V gene sequence: CDR1 ENHRY, CDR2 SYGVKD. The CDR3 is made up of 15 amino acids. V lost 4 bases, J lost 2 bases, and 14 bases lay in between. The CDR3 DNA reads as TGTGCCATCAGTGCCCCCAGTCTCGATCAAGAGACCCAGTACTTC. Its translation: CAISAPSLDQETQYF.

V is TRBV27 and J is TRBJ1-1; D might be TRBD1 (5 bases). The germline V gene has CDR1 MNHEY and CDR2 SMNVEV (reference sequence). V lost 3 bases and J lost 3, with 11 bases in between. This CDR3 has 14 residues. The CDR3 DNA is TGTGCCAGCAGTTTTGGGGCAGGGTACACTGAAGCTTTCTTT. This sequence encodes CASSFGAGYTEAFF.

The chain carries TRBV5-1 and TRBJ1-1, with D possibly TRBD1 on 5 matching bases. The CDR3 has 14 amino acids. CDR1 and CDR2 from the germline V gene are SGHRS and YFSETQ. Trimming shortened V by 0 bases and J by 7 bases, and 13 bases separated the two germline ends. The CDR3: CASSLERGGLEAFF. The CDR3 DNA sequence: TGCGCCAGCAGCTTGGAAAGGGGAGGCCTTGAAGCTTTCTTT.

This chain links TRBV3-1 (or the pseudogene TRBV3-2) with TRBJ1-1; possibly TRBD1 for D (6 bases). Trimming stripped 3 bases from V and 2 bases from J, with 16 bases between. Germline CDR1 reads LGHDT; CDR2 reads YNNKEL (reference sequence). This CDR3 is 16 amino acids long. CDR3 bases: TGTGCCAGCAGCCAGGGGACACCCATCCTAAACACTGAAGCTTTCTTT. It translates to CASSQGTPILNTEAFF.

The V and J genes are TRBV19 and TRBJ2-7, with D possibly matching TRBD1 (6 bases). Germline lookup yields CDR1 LNHDA and CDR2 SQIVND (reference sequence). This CDR3 is 13 amino acids long. Between the trimmed V and J ends, which lost 4 bases and 5 bases, there was a span of 12 bases. The chain's CDR3 is CASSRARGNEQYF. In DNA form, the CDR3 reads TGTGCCAGTAGTAGGGCAAGGGGGAACGAGCAGTACTTC.

This sequence joins TRBV9 and TRBJ2-2; D call uncertain. The germline V and J ends were trimmed by 3 bases and 3 bases, with 12 bases remaining between them. The CDR3 has 15 amino acids. Germline assignment: CDR1 SGDLS and CDR2 YYNGEE. The CDR3 DNA is TGTGCCAGCAGCGGGAACAGAATCTACACCGGGGAGCTGTTTTTT. Its protein product is CASSGNRIYTGELFF.

Concerning this clone itself: Within the sample, other DNA sequences also encode this same CDR3. The chain is built from TRBV6-5 and TRBJ2-7; 12 nucleotides match TRBD2. The trim removed 6 bases at V and 3 bases at J, leaving 3 bases unmatched. The CDR3 loop spans 14 amino acids. Germline lookup yields CDR1 MNHEY and CDR2 SVGAGI. Here the CDR3 reads CASSRTSGIYEQYF. CDR3 DNA: TGTGCCAGCAGCAGGACTAGCGGGATCTACGAGCAGTACTTC.

V usage is TRBV9 and J usage is TRBJ1-5; no definite D call. Germline CDR1 SGDLS, CDR2 YYNGEE. CDR3 length: 15 residues. Deletions cut 2 bases from V and 3 bases from J, with 12 bases between. The CDR3 is CASSVEGQPNQPQHF. The CDR3 DNA reads as TGTGCCAGCAGCGTCGAGGGCCAGCCCAATCAGCCCCAGCATTTT.

This clone was recorded once. The chain has TRBV7-9 and TRBJ2-3; TRBD1 is a possible D gene (6 bases). Germline V CDR1 and CDR2: SEHNR, FQNEAQ (reference sequence). The V and J ends lost 2 bases and 4 bases respectively, with 13 bases between them. The CDR3 covers 15 residues. CDR3 protein: CASSLFLKGADTQYF. The DNA of the CDR3 is TGTGCCAGCAGCTTATTCTTAAAGGGGGCAGATACGCAGTATTTT.

The V and J genes are TRBV7-2 and TRBJ2-3; no clear D gene. Germline V gene sequence: CDR1 SGHTA, CDR2 FQGNSA. V was pared by 1 base and J by 0 bases, with 14 bases between. CDR3 length equals 17 residues. CDR3 in amino acids: CASSLVWRIASTDTQYF. The CDR3 coding sequence is TGTGCCAGCAGCTTAGTTTGGCGGATTGCTAGCACAGATACGCAGTATTTT.

The CDR3: CASSIFPAGSGETGELFF. The DNA of the CDR3 is TGTGCCAGTAGTATCTTCCCTGCCGGCAGCGGAGAGACCGGGGAGCTGTTTTTT. The V and J genes are TRBV19 and TRBJ2-2; possibly TRBD2 for D (5 bases). Trimming removed 3 bases at V and 5 bases at J, with 22 bases between. This CDR3 contains 18 residues. Germline V gene lookup returns CDR1 LNHDA and CDR2 SQIVND (reference sequence).

J is TRBJ2-5 and V is TRBV28, with 7 bases matching TRBD2. The V segment lost 2 bases and the J segment 4 bases; nucleotides outside the gene matches: 1. Per the germline V gene, CDR1 is MDHEN and CDR2 is SYDVKM. CDR3 size: 13 residues. The CDR3 spells CASSLPGGETQYF. The CDR3, as DNA: TGTGCCAGCAGTTTACCGGGAGGAGAGACCCAGTACTTC.

The sample holds many counts of this clone. The genes are TRBV5-1 and TRBJ1-2; perhaps TRBD1 as D (5 bases). The CDR3 is made up of 14 amino acids. Trimming stripped 7 bases from V and 3 bases from J, with 16 bases between. The germline gives CDR1 SGHRS, CDR2 YFSETQ. The CDR3 here is CASPLAGYHYGYTF. Here the CDR3 DNA reads TGCGCCAGCCCACTGGCAGGGTATCACTATGGCTACACCTTC.

CDR3 DNA sequence: TGTGCCGGCGGGACAGGCTGGTCCTACAATGAGCAGTTCTTC. Amino acid sequence: CAGGTGWSYNEQFF. The chain has TRBV6-5 and TRBJ2-1, with TRBD1 matching over 8 bases. The ends lost 11 bases at V and 1 base at J; junction bases unmatched: 7. The CDR3 contains 14 residues. Germline V gene sequence: CDR1 MNHEY, CDR2 SVGAGI.

This sequence joins TRBV5-1 and TRBJ1-5; the D gene is possibly TRBD1 (6 bases). The CDR3 length is 16 residues. Germline V lookup: CDR1 SGHRS, CDR2 YFSETQ. The germline V and J ends were trimmed by 4 bases and 5 bases, with 19 bases remaining between them. In DNA form, the CDR3 reads TGCGCCAGCAGCCTCGGCGGGGGCCGAGACGATCAGCCCCAGCATTTT. Protein product: CASSLGGGRDDQPQHF.

The chain links TRBV19 to TRBJ1-5, with D unresolved. The CDR3 has 15 amino acids. From germline, CDR1 is LNHDA and CDR2 SQIVND (reference sequence). The ends were cut back, 5 bases at V and 6 bases at J, with 17 bases in the middle. CDR3 sequence reads: CASSPPASWSQPQHF. The CDR3 DNA reads TGTGCCAGTAGTCCCCCTGCCAGTTGGAGTCAGCCCCAGCATTTT.

The V and J genes are TRBV28 and TRBJ1-2; weak D call: TRBD1 (5 bases). V was shortened by 5 bases and J by 4 bases, with 14 bases between the two germline ends. The CDR3 extends over 14 amino acids. Germline V gene lookup returns CDR1 MDHEN and CDR2 SYDVKM. In nucleotides, the CDR3 is TGTGCCAGCAGTCCCCCCTCGGGGGGCTATGGCTACACCTTC. Its translation is CASSPPSGGYGYTF.

V and J are TRBV12-3 or TRBV12-4 and TRBJ1-5, with 9 nucleotides matching TRBD1. The V and J ends lost 9 bases and 6 bases, in that order; junction bases with no gene match: 6. The CDR3 spans 13 residues. The CDR3, as DNA: TGTGCCAGTTCGGCGACAGGGGGTCAGCCCCAGCATTTT. This encodes CASSATGGQPQHF.

The chain links TRBV11-2 to TRBJ2-5; D possibly corresponds to TRBD1 (6 bases). Germline loops: CDR1 SGHAT, CDR2 FQNNGV. The V end was cut by 0 bases, the J end by 4 bases, with 6 bases between. CDR3 length: 13 amino acids. The CDR3, as DNA: TGTGCCAGCAGCTTAGAGGGGGCAGAGACCCAGTACTTC. It codes for CASSLEGAETQYF.

CDR3 in DNA: TGTGCCAGCAGACCGGGACTAGAAAAGCAGTACTTC. Its translation is CASRPGLEKQYF. The chain links TRBV28 to TRBJ2-7; 8 bases agree with TRBD2. CDR3 length: 12 amino acids. Germline CDR1 and CDR2: MDHEN and SYDVKM. Trimming at V came to 6 bases and at J to 8 bases, leaving 6 bases not matched to a gene.